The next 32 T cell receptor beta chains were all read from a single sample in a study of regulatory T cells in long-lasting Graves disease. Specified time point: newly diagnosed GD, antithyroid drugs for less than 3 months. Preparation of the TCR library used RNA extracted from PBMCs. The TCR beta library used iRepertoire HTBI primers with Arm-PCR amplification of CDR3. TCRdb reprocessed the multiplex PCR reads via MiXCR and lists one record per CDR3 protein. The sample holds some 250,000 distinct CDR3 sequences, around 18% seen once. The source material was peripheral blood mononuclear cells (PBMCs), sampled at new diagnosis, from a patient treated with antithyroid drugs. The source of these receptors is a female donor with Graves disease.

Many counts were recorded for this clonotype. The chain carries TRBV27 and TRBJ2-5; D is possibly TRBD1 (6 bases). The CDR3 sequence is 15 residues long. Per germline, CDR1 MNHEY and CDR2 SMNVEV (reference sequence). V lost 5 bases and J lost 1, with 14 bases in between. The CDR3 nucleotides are TGTGCCAGCAGTCCCTCAAGCAGGGGCCAAGAGACCCAGTACTTC. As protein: CASSPSSRGQETQYF.

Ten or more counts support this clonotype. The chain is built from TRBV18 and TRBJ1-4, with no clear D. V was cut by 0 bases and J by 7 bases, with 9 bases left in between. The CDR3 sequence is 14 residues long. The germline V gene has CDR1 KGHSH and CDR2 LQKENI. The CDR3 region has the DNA TGTGCCAGCTCACCACCCACGGCGAGTGAAAAACTGTTTTTT. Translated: CASSPPTASEKLFF.

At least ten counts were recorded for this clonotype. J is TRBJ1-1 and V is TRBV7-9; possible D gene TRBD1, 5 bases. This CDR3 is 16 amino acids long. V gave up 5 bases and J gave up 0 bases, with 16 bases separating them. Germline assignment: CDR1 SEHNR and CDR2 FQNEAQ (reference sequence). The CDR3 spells CASSGLETALNTEAFF. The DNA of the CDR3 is TGTGCCAGCAGCGGGCTTGAGACAGCGTTGAACACTGAAGCTTTCTTT.

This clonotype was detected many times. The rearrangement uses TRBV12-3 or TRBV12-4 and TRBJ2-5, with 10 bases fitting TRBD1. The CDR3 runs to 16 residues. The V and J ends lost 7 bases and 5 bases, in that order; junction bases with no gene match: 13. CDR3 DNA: TGTGCCAGCACCCTCGGCGACAGGGGGCGCCGGGAGACCCAGTACTTC. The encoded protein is CASTLGDRGRRETQYF.

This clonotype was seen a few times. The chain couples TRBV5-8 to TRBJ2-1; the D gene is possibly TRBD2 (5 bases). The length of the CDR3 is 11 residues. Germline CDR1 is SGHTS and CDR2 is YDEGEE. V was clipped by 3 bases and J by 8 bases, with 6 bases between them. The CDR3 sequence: CASSWTDEQFF. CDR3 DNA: TGTGCCAGCAGCTGGACTGATGAGCAGTTCTTC.

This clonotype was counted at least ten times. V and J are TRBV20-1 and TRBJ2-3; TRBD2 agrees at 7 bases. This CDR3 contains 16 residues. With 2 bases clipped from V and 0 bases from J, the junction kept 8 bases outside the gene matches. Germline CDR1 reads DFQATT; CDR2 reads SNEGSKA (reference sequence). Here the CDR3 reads CSARRWAGVSTDTQYF. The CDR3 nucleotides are TGCAGTGCTAGAAGGTGGGCGGGAGTTAGCACAGATACGCAGTATTTT.

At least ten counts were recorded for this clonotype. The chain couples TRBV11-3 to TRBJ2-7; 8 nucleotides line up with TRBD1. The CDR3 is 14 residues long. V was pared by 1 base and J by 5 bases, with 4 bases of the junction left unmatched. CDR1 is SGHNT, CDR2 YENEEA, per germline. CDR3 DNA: TGTGCCAGCAGCTTAGGACAGGGGACACACGAGCAGTACTTC. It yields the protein CASSLGQGTHEQYF.

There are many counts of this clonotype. CDR3 amino acids: CASPASRRENIQYF. DNA of the CDR3: TGTGCCAGTCCAGCCTCCCGACGTGAAAACATTCAGTACTTC. This rearrangement joins TRBV19 to TRBJ2-4, with unresolved D. Germline V gives CDR1 LNHDA, CDR2 SQIVND (reference sequence). This CDR3 has 14 residues. With 8 bases removed from V and 5 bases from J, the gap between germline ends came to 16 bases.

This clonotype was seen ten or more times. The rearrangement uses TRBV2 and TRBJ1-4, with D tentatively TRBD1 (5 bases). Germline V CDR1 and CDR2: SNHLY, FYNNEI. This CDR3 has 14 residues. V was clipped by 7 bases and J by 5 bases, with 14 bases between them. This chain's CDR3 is CASKYGTGNEKLFF. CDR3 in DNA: TGTGCCAGCAAATATGGGACGGGGAATGAAAAACTGTTTTTT.

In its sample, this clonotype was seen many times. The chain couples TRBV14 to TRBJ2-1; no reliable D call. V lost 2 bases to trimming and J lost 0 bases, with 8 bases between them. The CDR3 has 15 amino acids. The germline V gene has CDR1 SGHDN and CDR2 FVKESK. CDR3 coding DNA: TGTGCCAGCAGCCAATTGAGCAGCTCCTACAATGAGCAGTTCTTC. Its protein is CASSQLSSSYNEQFF.

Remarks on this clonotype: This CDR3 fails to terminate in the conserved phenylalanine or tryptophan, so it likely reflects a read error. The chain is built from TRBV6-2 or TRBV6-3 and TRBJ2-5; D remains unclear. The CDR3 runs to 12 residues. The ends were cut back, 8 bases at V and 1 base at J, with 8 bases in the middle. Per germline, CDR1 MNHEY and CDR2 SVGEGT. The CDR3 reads CASSGVQETQYL. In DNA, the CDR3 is TGTGCCAGCTCTGGAGTCCAAGAGACCCAGTACCTC.

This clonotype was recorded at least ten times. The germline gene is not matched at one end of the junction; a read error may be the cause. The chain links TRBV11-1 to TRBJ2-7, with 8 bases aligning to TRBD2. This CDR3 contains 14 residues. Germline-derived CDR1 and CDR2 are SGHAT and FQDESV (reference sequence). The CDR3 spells CASRLAGSSYEQYF. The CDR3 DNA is TGTGCCAGCAGATTAGCGGGGAGCTCCTACGAGCAGTACTTC.

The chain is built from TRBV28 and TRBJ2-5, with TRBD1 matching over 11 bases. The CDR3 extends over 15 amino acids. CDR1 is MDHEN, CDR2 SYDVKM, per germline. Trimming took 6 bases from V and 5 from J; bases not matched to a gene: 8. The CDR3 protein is CASSRGQGAGETQYF. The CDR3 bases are TGTGCCAGCAGCCGTGGACAGGGGGCAGGGGAGACCCAGTACTTC.

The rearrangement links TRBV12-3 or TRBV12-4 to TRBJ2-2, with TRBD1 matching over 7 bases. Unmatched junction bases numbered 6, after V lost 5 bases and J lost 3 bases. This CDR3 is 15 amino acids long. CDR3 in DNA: TGTGCCAGCAGTAAAGCCGGGACAGACACCGGGGAGCTGTTTTTT. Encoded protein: CASSKAGTDTGELFF.

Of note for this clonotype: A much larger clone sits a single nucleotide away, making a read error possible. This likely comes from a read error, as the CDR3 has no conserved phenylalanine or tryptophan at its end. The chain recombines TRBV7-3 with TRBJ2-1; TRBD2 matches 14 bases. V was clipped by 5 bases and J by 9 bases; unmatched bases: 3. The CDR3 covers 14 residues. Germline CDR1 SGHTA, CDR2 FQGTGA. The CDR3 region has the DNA TGTGCCAGCAGCCTAGGGACTAGCGGGGGTGAGCAGTTCGTC. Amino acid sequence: CASSLGTSGGEQFV.

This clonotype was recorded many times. The CDR3 sequence: CATSDLGQNYGYTF. In DNA form, the CDR3 reads TGTGCCACCAGTGATCTGGGACAGAACTATGGCTACACCTTC. The chain links TRBV24-1 to TRBJ1-2, with 7 bases matching TRBD1. J lost 2 bases, V lost 3 bases, and 2 bases had no gene match. This CDR3 is 14 amino acids long. Germline lookup yields CDR1 KGHDR and CDR2 SFDVKD.

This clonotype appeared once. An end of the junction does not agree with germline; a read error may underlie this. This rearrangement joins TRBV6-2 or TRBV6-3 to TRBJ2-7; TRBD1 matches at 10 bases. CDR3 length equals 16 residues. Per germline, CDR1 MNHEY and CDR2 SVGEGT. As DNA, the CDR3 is TGTGCCATCAGTACCCGGGACAGGGGCGCTTCCTACGAGCAGTACTTC. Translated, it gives CAISTRDRGASYEQYF.

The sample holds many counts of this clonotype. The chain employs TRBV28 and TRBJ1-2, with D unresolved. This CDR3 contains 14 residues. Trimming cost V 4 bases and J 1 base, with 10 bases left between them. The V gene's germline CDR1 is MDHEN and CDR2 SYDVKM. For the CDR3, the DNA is TGTGCCAGCAGTTCCCCAGGAAATAACTATGGCTACACCTTC. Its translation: CASSSPGNNYGYTF.

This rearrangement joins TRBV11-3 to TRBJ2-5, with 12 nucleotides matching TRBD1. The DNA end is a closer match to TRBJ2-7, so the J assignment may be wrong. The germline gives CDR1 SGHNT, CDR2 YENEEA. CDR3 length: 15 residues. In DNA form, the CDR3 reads TGTGCCAGCAGCTCGGGGACAGGGGGCAATTACGAGCAGTACTTC. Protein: CASSSGTGGNYEQYF.

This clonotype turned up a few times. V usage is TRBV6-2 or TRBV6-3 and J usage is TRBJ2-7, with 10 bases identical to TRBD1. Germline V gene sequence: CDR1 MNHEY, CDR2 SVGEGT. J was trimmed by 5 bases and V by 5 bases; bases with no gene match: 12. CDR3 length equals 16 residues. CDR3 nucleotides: TGTGCCAGCAGTGAAGACCCGGGACAGGGGTTCGACGAGCAGTACTTC. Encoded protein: CASSEDPGQGFDEQYF.

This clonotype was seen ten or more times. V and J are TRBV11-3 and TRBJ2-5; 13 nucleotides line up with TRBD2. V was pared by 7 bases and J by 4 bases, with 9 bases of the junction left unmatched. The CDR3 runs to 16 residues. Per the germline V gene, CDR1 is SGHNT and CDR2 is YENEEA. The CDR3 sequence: CASNGLAGAPPETQYF. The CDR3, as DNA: TGTGCCAGCAACGGACTAGCGGGAGCGCCGCCAGAGACCCAGTACTTC.

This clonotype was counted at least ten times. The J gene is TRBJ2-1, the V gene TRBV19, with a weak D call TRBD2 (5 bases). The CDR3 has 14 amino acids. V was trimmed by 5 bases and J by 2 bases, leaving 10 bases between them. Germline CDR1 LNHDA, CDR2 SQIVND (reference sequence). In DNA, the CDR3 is TGTGCCAGTAGTTCGTACGGGACCTACAATGAGCAGTTCTTC. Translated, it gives CASSSYGTYNEQFF.

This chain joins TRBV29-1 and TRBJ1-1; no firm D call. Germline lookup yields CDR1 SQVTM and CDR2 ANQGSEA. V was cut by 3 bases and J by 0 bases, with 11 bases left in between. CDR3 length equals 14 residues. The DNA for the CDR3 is TGCAGCGTTGACGGGCCGATACTGAACACTGAAGCTTTCTTT. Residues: CSVDGPILNTEAFF.

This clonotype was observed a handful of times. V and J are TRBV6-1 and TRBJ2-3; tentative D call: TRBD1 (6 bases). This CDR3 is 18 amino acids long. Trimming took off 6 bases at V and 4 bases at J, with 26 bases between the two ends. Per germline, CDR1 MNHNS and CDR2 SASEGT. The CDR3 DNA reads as TGTGCCAGCAGCCAGGTTATTTTGGGGGCGCCCCGACCAGATACGCAGTATTTT. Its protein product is CASSQVILGAPRPDTQYF.

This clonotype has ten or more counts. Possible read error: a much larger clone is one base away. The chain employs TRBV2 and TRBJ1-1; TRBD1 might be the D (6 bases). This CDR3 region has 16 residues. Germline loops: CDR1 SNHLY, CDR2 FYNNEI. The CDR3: CVSRGQLKGTNTEAFF. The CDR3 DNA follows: TGTGTCAGCAGAGGACAGCTTAAGGGTACTAACACTGAAGCTTTCTTT. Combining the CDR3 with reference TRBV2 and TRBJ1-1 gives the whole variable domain EPEVTQTPSHQVTQMGQEVILRCVPISNHLYFYWYRQILGQKVEFLVSFYNNEISEKSEIFDDQFSVERPDGSNFTLKIRSTKLEDSAMYFCVSRGQLKGTNTEAFFGQGTRLTVV.

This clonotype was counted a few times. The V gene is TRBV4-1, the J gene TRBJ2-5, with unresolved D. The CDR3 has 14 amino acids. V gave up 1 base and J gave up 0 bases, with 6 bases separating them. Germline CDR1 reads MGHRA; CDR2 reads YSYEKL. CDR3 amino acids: CASSQGDYQETQYF. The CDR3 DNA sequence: TGCGCCAGCAGCCAAGGTGACTACCAAGAGACCCAGTACTTC.

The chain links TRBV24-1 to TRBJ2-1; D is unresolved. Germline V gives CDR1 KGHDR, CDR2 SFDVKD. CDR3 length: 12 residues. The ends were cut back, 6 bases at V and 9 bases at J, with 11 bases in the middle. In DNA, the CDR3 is TGTGCCACCAGTATGGGCGGTAGTGAGCAGTTCTTC. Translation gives CATSMGGSEQFF.

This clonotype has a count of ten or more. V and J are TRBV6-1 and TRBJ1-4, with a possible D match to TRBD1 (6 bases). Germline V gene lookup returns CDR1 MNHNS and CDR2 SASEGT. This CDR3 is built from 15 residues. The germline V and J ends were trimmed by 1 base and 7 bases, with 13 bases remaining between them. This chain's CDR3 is CASSEDEGGGEKLFF. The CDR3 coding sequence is TGTGCCAGCAGTGAAGACGAGGGGGGGGGTGAAAAACTGTTTTTT.

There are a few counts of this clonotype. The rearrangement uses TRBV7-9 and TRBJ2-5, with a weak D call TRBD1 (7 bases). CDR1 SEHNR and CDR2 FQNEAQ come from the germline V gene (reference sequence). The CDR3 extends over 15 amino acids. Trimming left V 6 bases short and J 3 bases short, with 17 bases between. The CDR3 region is CASRKARGVKETQYF. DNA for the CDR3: TGTGCCAGCAGGAAAGCCAGGGGGGTTAAAGAGACCCAGTACTTC.

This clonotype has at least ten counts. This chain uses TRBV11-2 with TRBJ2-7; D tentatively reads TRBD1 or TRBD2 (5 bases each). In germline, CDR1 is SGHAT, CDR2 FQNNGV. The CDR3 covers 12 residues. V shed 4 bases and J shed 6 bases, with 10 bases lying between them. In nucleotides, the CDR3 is TGTGCCAGCAGCTCCGAGGGGTCCGAGCAGTACTTC. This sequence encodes CASSSEGSEQYF.

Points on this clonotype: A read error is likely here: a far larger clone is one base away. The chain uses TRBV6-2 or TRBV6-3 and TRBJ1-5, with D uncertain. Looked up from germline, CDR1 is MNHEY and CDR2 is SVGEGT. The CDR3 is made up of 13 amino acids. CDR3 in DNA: TGTGTCAGCGCCGTAAGTTGGGGTCAGCCCCAGCATTTT. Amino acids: CVSAVSWGQPQHF.

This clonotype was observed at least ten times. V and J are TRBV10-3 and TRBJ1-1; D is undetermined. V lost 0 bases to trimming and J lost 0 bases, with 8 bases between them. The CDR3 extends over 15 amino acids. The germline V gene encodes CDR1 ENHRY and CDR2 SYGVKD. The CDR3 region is CAISESADLNTEAFF. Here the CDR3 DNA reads TGTGCCATCAGTGAGTCTGCAGACCTGAACACTGAAGCTTTCTTT.